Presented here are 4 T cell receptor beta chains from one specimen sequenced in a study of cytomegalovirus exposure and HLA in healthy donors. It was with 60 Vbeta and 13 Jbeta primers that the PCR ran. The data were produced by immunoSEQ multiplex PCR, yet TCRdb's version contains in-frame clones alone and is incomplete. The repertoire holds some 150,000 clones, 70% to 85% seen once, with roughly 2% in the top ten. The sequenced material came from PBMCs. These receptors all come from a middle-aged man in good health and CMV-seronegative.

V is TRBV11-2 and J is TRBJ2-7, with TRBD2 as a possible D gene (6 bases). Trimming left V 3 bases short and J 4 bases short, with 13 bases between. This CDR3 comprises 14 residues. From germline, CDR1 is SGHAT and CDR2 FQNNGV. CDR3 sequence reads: CASSFGSDFYEQYF. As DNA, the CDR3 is TGTGCCAGCAGCTTCGGGAGCGATTTTTACGAGCAGTACTTC.

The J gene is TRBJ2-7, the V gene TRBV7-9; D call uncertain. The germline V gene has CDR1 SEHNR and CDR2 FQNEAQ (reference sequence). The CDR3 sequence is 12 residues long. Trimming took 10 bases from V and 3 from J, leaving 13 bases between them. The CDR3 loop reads CATSQVDYEQYF. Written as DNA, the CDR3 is TGTGCCACCTCTCAGGTCGACTACGAGCAGTACTTC.

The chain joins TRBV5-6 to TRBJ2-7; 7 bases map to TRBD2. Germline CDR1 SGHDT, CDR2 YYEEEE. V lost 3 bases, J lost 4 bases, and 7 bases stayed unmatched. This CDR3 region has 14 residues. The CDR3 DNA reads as TGTGCCAGCAGCTCCGGACTAGTTCAATACGAGCAGTACTTC. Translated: CASSSGLVQYEQYF.

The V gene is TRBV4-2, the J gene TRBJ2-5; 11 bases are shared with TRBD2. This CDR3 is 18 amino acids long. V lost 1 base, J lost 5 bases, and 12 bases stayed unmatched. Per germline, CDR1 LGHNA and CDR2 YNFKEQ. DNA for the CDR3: TGTGCCAGCAGCCAAGTGATAGCGGGAGGGCCTACGGGGGAGACCCAGTACTTC. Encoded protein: CASSQVIAGGPTGETQYF.